This T cell receptor (beta chain) was profiled in a study of blood T cell repertoires in COVID-19. TCRdb's table, derived via immunoSEQ multiplex PCR, lists solely in-frame clones and lacks some. Of about 150,000 clones in the sample, roughly 80% are singletons; the top ten hold approximately 30%. CDR1 MGHRA and CDR2 YSYEKL come from the germline V gene. The V end was cut by 4 bases, the J end by 2 bases, with 12 bases between. This CDR3 spans 15 amino acids. The clonotype comes from a woman aged 55-70 years with acute or convalescent COVID-19. Sequenced input: peripheral blood. The rearrangement links TRBV4-1 to TRBJ1-3; D possibly corresponds to TRBD1 (5 bases). CDR3 in DNA: TGCGCCAGCAGCCGAGAATGGACAACTGGAAACACCATATATTTT. Protein sequence: CASSREWTTGNTIYF.